This TCR beta chain was profiled in a study of Graves' ophthalmopathy and Graves' hyperthyroidism. Whole-study context: Upon initial diagnosis and before any treatment, peripheral blood was collected.

This clonotype has at least ten counts. Its antigen remains unidentified. Study results and caveats: With over 85% sensitivity and roughly 77% specificity, a 13-signature model separated ophthalmopathy from stable hyperthyroidism.

Diagnoses were established from clinical symptoms, serum thyroxine, TRAb, thyroid ultrasound and orbital computed tomography. PBMCs originated in approximately 9.2 ml of fresh peripheral blood. TCR beta CDR3 regions were amplified from RNA transcripts. Second-round multiplex PCR came after first-round RT-PCR with HTBI primers. TCRdb redid the calling of the multiplex PCR reads with MiXCR, one entry per CDR3 protein. The table records hundreds of thousands of distinct CDR3 sequences, 21% of them present only once. The V end lost 10 bases, the J end lost 3 bases, and 10 bases lay between the germline ends. The CDR3 is 11 residues long. The germline V gene encodes CDR1 ENHRY and CDR2 SYGVKD.

The sequencing input was peripheral blood. This chain connects TRBV10-3 to TRBJ2-7; D remains unclear. The clonotype comes from a woman in her late teens or twenties with stable Graves' hyperthyroidism. The DNA of the CDR3 is TGTGCCACCCGCGAGGACTACGAGCAGTACTTC. Translating gives CATREDYEQYF.